The next 19 T cell receptor beta chains were all read from a single sample in a study of blood T cell repertoires in COVID-19. Clones were sequenced by immunoSEQ multiplex PCR, and TCRdb holds only the in-frame ones, with some missing. The sample has 25,000 to 30,000 clones, around 90% seen once. The material sequenced was peripheral blood. The source of these receptors is a human donor in a cohort sampled during active COVID-19.

V usage is TRBV5-1 and J usage is TRBJ2-7; weak D call: TRBD1 (5 bases). The CDR3 consists of 14 residues. V dropped 6 bases and J dropped 0 bases, with 13 bases sitting between them. Germline CDR1 is SGHRS and CDR2 is YFSETQ. The CDR3 spells CASTDSPYSYEQYF. CDR3 DNA: TGCGCCAGCACAGACAGCCCGTACTCCTACGAGCAGTACTTC.

The chain uses TRBV27 and TRBJ2-7; 10 nucleotides agree with TRBD2. The CDR3 is 16 amino acids. Unmatched junction bases numbered 9, after V lost 4 bases and J lost 3 bases. CDR1 is MNHEY, CDR2 SMNVEV, per germline (reference sequence). DNA for the CDR3: TGTGCCAGCAGTTCCCGCAGCGGGGGGGCCATCTACGAGCAGTACTTC. Its translation: CASSSRSGGAIYEQYF.

The rearrangement joins TRBV9 to TRBJ2-3, with D tentatively TRBD2 (5 bases). Germline V gene lookup returns CDR1 SGDLS and CDR2 YYNGEE. V lost 2 bases and J 11 bases, leaving 12 bases between the germline ends. The length of the CDR3 is 12 residues. In DNA, the CDR3 is TGTGCCAGCAGCGTCGGGGTAGGAGGGCAGTATTTT. Amino acid sequence: CASSVGVGGQYF.

This clone was observed a single time. The chain combines TRBV20-1 with TRBJ2-5; perhaps TRBD2 as D (6 bases). CDR3 length: 15 amino acids. The germline V gene encodes CDR1 DFQATT and CDR2 SNEGSKA (reference sequence). Trimming pared 3 bases from V and 1 base from J, leaving 15 bases between. CDR3 sequence (DNA): TGCAGTGCTAGTGACTATCGGAGGGGCCAAGAGACCCAGTACTTC. Amino acid sequence: CSASDYRRGQETQYF.

This sequence joins TRBV7-3 and TRBJ1-4; possibly TRBD1 for D (5 bases). Trimming removed 1 base from V and 5 bases from J, with 14 bases in between. Germline-derived CDR1 and CDR2 are SGHTA and FQGTGA. CDR3 length: 16 residues. The CDR3 region is CASSLMQAGGNEKLFF. The CDR3 DNA reads as TGTGCCAGCAGCTTAATGCAGGCCGGGGGAAATGAAAAACTGTTTTTT.

V and J are TRBV18 and TRBJ2-2; 9 positions match TRBD2. The CDR3 is made up of 16 amino acids. CDR1 KGHSH and CDR2 LQKENI come from the germline V gene. Trimming took 4 bases from V and 2 from J; bases not matched to a gene: 5. This CDR3 is CASSLGLATNTGELFF. In DNA form, the CDR3 reads TGTGCCAGCTCACTAGGACTAGCGACCAACACCGGGGAGCTGTTTTTT. The entire variable domain, with the rest obtained from reference TRBV18 and TRBJ2-2, is as follows: NAGVMQNPRHLVRRRGQEARLRCSPMKGHSHVYWYRQLPEEGLKFMVYLQKENIIDESGMPKERFSAEFPKEGPSILRIQQVVRGDSAAYFCASSLGLATNTGELFFGEGSRLTVL.

The rearrangement uses TRBV18 and TRBJ2-1; 10 bases are a match to TRBD1. The CDR3 loop spans 16 amino acids. The trim removed 3 bases at V and 3 bases at J, leaving 5 bases unmatched. Germline values: CDR1 KGHSH, CDR2 LQKENI. DNA of the CDR3: TGTGCCAGCTCACCCGCCGGGACAGGGGTCTACAATGAGCAGTTCTTC. Its translation: CASSPAGTGVYNEQFF.

The V gene is TRBV6-6, the J gene TRBJ2-1; D ambiguous. The CDR3 length is 14 residues. V was trimmed by 7 bases and J by 4 bases, leaving 14 bases between them. The germline CDR1 and CDR2 sequences are MNHNY and SVGAGI (reference sequence). The CDR3 reads CASIDSIAYNEQFF. The CDR3 DNA reads as TGTGCCAGCATCGACTCGATAGCTTACAATGAGCAGTTCTTC.

V and J are TRBV11-2 and TRBJ1-4; D is unclear. The CDR3 extends over 14 amino acids. Germline V gene data show CDR1 as SGHAT and CDR2 as FQNNGV. Trimming stripped 6 bases from V and 12 bases from J, with 20 bases between. The CDR3 loop reads CASSTSTQEGELFF. In DNA form, the CDR3 reads TGTGCCAGCAGTACATCTACGCAGGAGGGTGAACTGTTTTTT.

The chain has TRBV19 and TRBJ2-7, with no clear D. V was cut by 6 bases and J by 4 bases, with 13 bases left in between. This CDR3 has 13 amino acids. Looked up from germline, CDR1 is LNHDA and CDR2 is SQIVND (reference sequence). The CDR3 region is CASSPELLYEQYF. The CDR3 region has the DNA TGTGCCAGTAGCCCCGAGCTGTTATACGAGCAGTACTTC.

V gene TRBV4-1 combines with J gene TRBJ1-4; unclear D gene. Looked up from germline, CDR1 is MGHRA and CDR2 is YSYEKL. Trimming took off 4 bases at V and 3 bases at J, with 12 bases between the two ends. This CDR3 is 15 amino acids long. The CDR3 here is CASSLSSGPNEKLFF. The CDR3 coding sequence is TGCGCCAGCAGCCTTAGTTCAGGCCCTAATGAAAAACTGTTTTTT.

This chain connects TRBV6-5 to TRBJ2-5, with D possibly matching TRBD2 (5 bases). There are 15 residues in the CDR3. The V end lost 5 bases, the J end lost 1 base, and 14 bases lay between the germline ends. Per germline, CDR1 MNHEY and CDR2 SVGAGI. CDR3 bases: TGTGCCAGCAGTCCCAACCTGGACTTCCAAGAGACCCAGTACTTC. Protein: CASSPNLDFQETQYF.

The V gene is TRBV29-1, the J gene TRBJ2-1; D ambiguous. V lost 3 bases, J lost 8 bases, and 5 bases lay in between. Germline CDR1 and CDR2: SQVTM and ANQGSEA. The CDR3 runs to 10 residues. DNA of the CDR3: TGCAGCGTTGATGTCGATGAGCAGTTCTTC. Encoded protein: CSVDVDEQFF.

This clone was seen just once. The chain joins TRBV7-9 to TRBJ1-1; unclear D gene. The CDR3 covers 19 residues. Trimming cost V 1 base and J 8 bases, with 29 bases left between them. CDR1 SEHNR and CDR2 FQNEAQ come from the germline V gene (reference sequence). DNA of the CDR3: TGTGCCAGCAGCTTAGGGGTGGGTTTTAGCCCCCCTAGTTCTGAGGAAGCTTTCTTT. It encodes CASSLGVGFSPPSSEEAFF.

The V and J genes are TRBV12-3 or TRBV12-4 and TRBJ2-2, with D possibly being TRBD2 (5 bases). The CDR3 is 13 amino acids. Trimming took off 6 bases at V and 6 bases at J, with 11 bases between the two ends. The CDR3 region has the DNA TGTGCCAGCAGACAAGAGGGCCCCGGGGAGCTGTTTTTT. Translation gives CASRQEGPGELFF.

This sequence joins TRBV7-9 and TRBJ1-1; possibly TRBD1 for D (5 bases). Germline V CDR1 and CDR2: SEHNR, FQNEAQ (reference sequence). Trimming stripped 0 bases from V and 1 base from J, with 9 bases between. The CDR3 sequence is 15 residues long. CDR3 region: CASSLAGGSNTEAFF. CDR3 nucleotide sequence: TGTGCCAGCAGCTTAGCGGGGGGGTCGAACACTGAAGCTTTCTTT.

This chain connects TRBV9 to TRBJ2-2, with D possibly being TRBD2 (6 bases). The V end was cut by 2 bases, the J end by 5 bases, with 13 bases between. The CDR3 contains 15 residues. CDR1 SGDLS and CDR2 YYNGEE come from the germline V gene. CDR3 protein: CASSVELAGTGELFF. CDR3 sequence (DNA): TGTGCCAGCAGCGTTGAACTAGCAGGGACCGGGGAGCTGTTTTTT.

The V call is TRBV2, the J call TRBJ2-6; 8 bases line up with TRBD1. The V gene's germline CDR1 is SNHLY and CDR2 FYNNEI. The CDR3 covers 17 residues. Trimming at V came to 4 bases and at J to 4 bases, leaving 9 bases not matched to a gene. The CDR3, as DNA: TGTGCCAGCAGTGGTGGACAGGGTATAGGCGGGGCCAACGTCCTGACTTTC. This sequence encodes CASSGGQGIGGANVLTF.

CDR3 sequence: CASSRYDREAFF. The CDR3 DNA reads TGTGCCAGCAGCCGGTATGACAGGGAAGCTTTCTTT. The chain recombines TRBV5-4 with TRBJ1-1; weak D call: TRBD1 (6 bases). Trimming removed 4 bases from V and 8 bases from J, with 12 bases in between. Germline V lookup: CDR1 SGHNT, CDR2 YYREEE (reference sequence). The length of the CDR3 is 12 residues.